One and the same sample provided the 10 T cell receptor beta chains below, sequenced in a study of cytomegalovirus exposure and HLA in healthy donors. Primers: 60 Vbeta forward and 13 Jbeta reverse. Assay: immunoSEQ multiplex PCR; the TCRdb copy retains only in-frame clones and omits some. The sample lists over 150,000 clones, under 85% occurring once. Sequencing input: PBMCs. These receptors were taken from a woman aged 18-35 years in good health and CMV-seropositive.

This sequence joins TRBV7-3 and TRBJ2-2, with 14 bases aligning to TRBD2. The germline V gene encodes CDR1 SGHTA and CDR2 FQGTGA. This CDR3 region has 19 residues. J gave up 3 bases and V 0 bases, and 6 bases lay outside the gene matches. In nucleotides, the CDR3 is TGTGCCAGCAGCTTAACTGCCCTGGGACTAGCGGGGGACACCGGGGAGCTGTTTTTT. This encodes CASSLTALGLAGDTGELFF.

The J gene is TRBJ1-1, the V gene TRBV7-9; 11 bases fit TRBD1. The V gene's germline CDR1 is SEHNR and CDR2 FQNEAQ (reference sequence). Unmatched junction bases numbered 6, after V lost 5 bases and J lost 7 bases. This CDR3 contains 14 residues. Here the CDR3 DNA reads TGTGCCAGCAGCCACAGGACAGGGGGCAATGAAGCTTTCTTT. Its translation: CASSHRTGGNEAFF. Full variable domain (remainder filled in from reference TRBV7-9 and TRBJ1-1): DTGVSQNPRHKITKRGQNVTFRCDPISEHNRLYWYRQTLGQGPEFLTYFQNEAQLEKSRLLSDRFSAERPKGSFSTLEIQRTEQGDSAMYLCASSHRTGGNEAFFGQGTRLTVV.

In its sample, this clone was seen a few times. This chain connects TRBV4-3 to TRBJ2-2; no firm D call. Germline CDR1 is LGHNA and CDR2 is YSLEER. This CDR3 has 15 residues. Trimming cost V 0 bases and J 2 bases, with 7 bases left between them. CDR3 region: CASSQDPGNTGELFF. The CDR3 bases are TGCGCCAGCAGCCAAGACCCAGGAAACACCGGGGAGCTGTTTTTT.

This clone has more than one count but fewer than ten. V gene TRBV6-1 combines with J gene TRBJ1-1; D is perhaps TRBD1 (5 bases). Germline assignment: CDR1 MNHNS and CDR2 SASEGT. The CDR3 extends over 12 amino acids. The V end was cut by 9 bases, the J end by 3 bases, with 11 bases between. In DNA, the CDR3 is TGTGCCAGTTTTCCCAGGGACACTGAAGCTTTCTTT. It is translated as CASFPRDTEAFF.

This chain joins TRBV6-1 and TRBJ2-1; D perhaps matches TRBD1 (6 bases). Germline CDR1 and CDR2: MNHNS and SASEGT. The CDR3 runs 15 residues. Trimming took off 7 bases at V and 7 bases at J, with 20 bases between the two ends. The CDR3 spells CASILGTPRQNEQFF. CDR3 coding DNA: TGTGCCAGCATACTGGGGACACCCCGGCAGAATGAGCAGTTCTTC.

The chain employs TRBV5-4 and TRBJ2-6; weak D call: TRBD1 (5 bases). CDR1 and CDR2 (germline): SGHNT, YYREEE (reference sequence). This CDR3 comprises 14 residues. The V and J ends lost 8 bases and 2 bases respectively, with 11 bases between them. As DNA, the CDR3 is TGTGCCAGTGGGGCTACCGCTGGGGCCAACGTCCTGACTTTC. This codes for CASGATAGANVLTF. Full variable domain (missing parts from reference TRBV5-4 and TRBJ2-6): ETGVTQSPTHLIKTRGQQVTLRCSSQSGHNTVSWYQQALGQGPQFIFQYYREEENGRGNFPPRFSGLQFPNYSSELNVNALELDDSALYLCASGATAGANVLTFGAGSRLTVL.

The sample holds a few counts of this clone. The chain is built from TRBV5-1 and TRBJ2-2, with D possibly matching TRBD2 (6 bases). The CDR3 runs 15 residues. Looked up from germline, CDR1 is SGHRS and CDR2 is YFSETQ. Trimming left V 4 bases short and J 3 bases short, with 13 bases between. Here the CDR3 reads CASSPGTVDTGELFF. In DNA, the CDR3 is TGCGCCAGCAGCCCGGGGACTGTAGACACCGGGGAGCTGTTTTTT.

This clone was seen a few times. The CDR3 spells CASSLGQGENQPQHF. DNA of the CDR3: TGTGCCAGCAGCTTGGGACAGGGGGAAAATCAGCCCCAGCATTTT. J is TRBJ1-5 and V is TRBV7-8; TRBD1 matches at 11 bases. Losses at the gene ends were 3 bases for V and 4 bases for J; bases not matched to a gene: 2. This CDR3 has 15 amino acids. Per the germline V gene, CDR1 is SGHVS and CDR2 is FQNEAQ.

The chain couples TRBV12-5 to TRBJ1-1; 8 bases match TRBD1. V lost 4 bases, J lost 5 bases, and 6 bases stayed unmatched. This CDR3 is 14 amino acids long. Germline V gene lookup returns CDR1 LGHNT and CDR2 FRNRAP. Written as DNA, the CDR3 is TGTGCTAGTGGTTCGCAGGGGGCTAGTACTGAAGCTTTCTTT. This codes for CASGSQGASTEAFF.

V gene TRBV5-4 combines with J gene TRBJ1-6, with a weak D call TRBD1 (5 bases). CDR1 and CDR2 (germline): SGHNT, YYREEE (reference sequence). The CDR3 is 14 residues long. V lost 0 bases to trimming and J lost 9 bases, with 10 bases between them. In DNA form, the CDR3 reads TGTGCCAGCAGCTTGGGTCAGGGCTCTTCACCCCTCCACTTT. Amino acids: CASSLGQGSSPLHF. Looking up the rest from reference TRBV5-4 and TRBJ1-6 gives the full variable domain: ETGVTQSPTHLIKTRGQQVTLRCSSQSGHNTVSWYQQALGQGPQFIFQYYREEENGRGNFPPRFSGLQFPNYSSELNVNALELDDSALYLCASSLGQGSSPLHFGNGTRLTVT.